This T cell receptor (beta chain) was recorded in a study of T cell responses to AZD1222 COVID-19 vaccine. Study context: Samples with a second dose at about 4 or about 12 weeks were pooled together.

Whole-study results and caveats: Spike-wide vaccine-associated CD4 TCRs dominated at 160-218 and 743-854. Possibly, clonal diversity was underestimated; donors were largely white British and included more females.

Trimming stripped 6 bases from V and 5 bases from J, with 13 bases between. In germline, CDR1 is SGHTA, CDR2 FQGTGA. This CDR3 region has 13 residues. Worth noting for this clone: Its antigen is still unknown.

Generated by immunoSEQ multiplex PCR, the TCRdb table keeps only in-frame clones and is missing some. Found here are around 78,000 clones, more than 75% of them singletons; the top ten hold more than 4%. This chain connects TRBV7-3 to TRBJ2-5; D unresolved. This clonotype originated in an adult in good health. This material consisted of peripheral blood, taken on day 0 of AZD1222 vaccination. The CDR3 sequence: CASSRSYGETQYF. The CDR3 region has the DNA TGTGCCAGCAGTAGGAGTTATGGGGAGACCCAGTACTTC.